This TCR beta chain was recorded in a study of T cell repertoires and Cas9 in healthy adults. Study details: Multi-effector potency, cytotoxicity and lineage were assessed in SpCas9-reactive CD4 and CD8 T cells.

Points from the study as a whole: Reportedly, SpCas9-reactive effector T cell proliferation and function were mitigated by SpCas9-reactive Tregs in vitro.

As regards this clone: Its target is unknown.

The data were produced by immunoSEQ multiplex PCR, yet TCRdb's version contains in-frame clones alone and is incomplete. The sample shows tens of thousands of clones, about 90% of them seen only once. Sequenced sample: CD4+ effector T cells (CD127+, CD25-, CD137-, CD154-) from PBMCs; culture status not recorded. The TCR originated in a human donor in good health.

The CDR3: CASSPDRGLTDTQYF. CDR3 nucleotides: TGTGCCAGCAGCCCGGACAGGGGCCTCACAGATACGCAGTATTTT. The J gene is TRBJ2-3, the V gene TRBV5-4; 9 nucleotides agree with TRBD1. Germline values: CDR1 SGHNT, CDR2 YYREEE (reference sequence). Germline trimming cut 4 bases from V and 2 bases from J; bases unmatched to any gene: 5. CDR3 size: 15 residues.